This TCR beta chain was recovered during a study of T-cell memory formation after mild COVID-19. A remark on this clonotype: What it binds is not known.

Study-level findings and limits: Contracting clones from day 15 to 85 had balanced CD4/CD8; later expanders favoured CD4+. Cross-reactive memory apparently joined, as some responding clones appeared in pre-infection memory.

The CDR3 totals 14 residues. V was trimmed by 0 bases and J by 4 bases, leaving 9 bases between them. Per the germline V gene, CDR1 is LGHNA and CDR2 is YSLEER. Sample barcodes and UMIs were carried by the TCR alpha and TCR beta cDNA libraries that 5'RACE generated with constant-segment primers. TCRdb ran MiXCR on the 5' RACE reads and lists one entry per CDR3 protein. The top ten clones hold about 25% of a sample with about 57,000 distinct CDR3 sequences, 12% of them seen once. The sequence derives from a man in his late teens or twenties who had mild COVID-19 (a few samples of this study predate the infection). Cell type and time point are not known. The chain employs TRBV4-3 and TRBJ2-5; the D call may be TRBD1 or TRBD2 (5 bases each). Sequences were obtained from PBMCs or a T cell subset sorted from them (not recorded which). The CDR3 protein is CASSQEGTGETQYF. Here the CDR3 DNA reads TGCGCCAGCAGCCAAGAAGGGACGGGAGAGACCCAGTACTTC.